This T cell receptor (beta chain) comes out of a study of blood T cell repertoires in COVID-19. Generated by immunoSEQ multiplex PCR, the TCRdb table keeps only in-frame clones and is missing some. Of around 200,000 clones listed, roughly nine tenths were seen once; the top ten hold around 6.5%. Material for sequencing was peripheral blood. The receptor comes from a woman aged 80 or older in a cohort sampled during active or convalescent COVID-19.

CDR3 DNA sequence: TGTGCCAGCAGTGAAGAAGAGGGAGGCTATGGCTACACCTTC. Translating it yields CASSEEEGGYGYTF. The chain has TRBV6-4 and TRBJ1-2, with no clear D. Germline-derived CDR1 and CDR2 are MRHNA and SNTAGT. The V end lost 3 bases, the J end lost 4 bases, and 12 bases lay between the germline ends. CDR3 length equals 14 residues.